The clone carrying this T cell receptor beta chain was detected once. Antigen unknown. This sample was taken from a study of CD8 T cells in ankylosing spondylitis. MiXCR, applied by TCRdb to the 5' RACE reads, yields one record per CDR3 protein. The table shows some 100,000 distinct CDR3 sequences, with about 8.3% occurring only once. V trimming: 7 bases; J trimming: 3 bases; junction bases outside the gene matches: 9. Germline CDR1 is MNHNS and CDR2 is SASEGT. CDR3 size: 17 residues. The study, taken as a whole, reports: Reportedly, significant enrichment of disease-linked clones occurred in matched ankylosing spondylitis synovial fluid. There was a TCR beta motif, made of fewer than 10 highly homologous variants, that appeared characteristic of ankylosing spondylitis blood.

Material for sequencing was blood, either unsorted or a sorted T cell fraction (not recorded which). V gene TRBV6-1 combines with J gene TRBJ2-3, with TRBD2 matching over 14 bases. This TCR was recovered from a male donor with ankylosing spondylitis. CDR3 loop: CASTPGLAGEGTDTQYF. CDR3 nucleotide sequence: TGTGCCAGCACACCGGGACTAGCGGGAGAGGGGACAGATACGCAGTATTTT.